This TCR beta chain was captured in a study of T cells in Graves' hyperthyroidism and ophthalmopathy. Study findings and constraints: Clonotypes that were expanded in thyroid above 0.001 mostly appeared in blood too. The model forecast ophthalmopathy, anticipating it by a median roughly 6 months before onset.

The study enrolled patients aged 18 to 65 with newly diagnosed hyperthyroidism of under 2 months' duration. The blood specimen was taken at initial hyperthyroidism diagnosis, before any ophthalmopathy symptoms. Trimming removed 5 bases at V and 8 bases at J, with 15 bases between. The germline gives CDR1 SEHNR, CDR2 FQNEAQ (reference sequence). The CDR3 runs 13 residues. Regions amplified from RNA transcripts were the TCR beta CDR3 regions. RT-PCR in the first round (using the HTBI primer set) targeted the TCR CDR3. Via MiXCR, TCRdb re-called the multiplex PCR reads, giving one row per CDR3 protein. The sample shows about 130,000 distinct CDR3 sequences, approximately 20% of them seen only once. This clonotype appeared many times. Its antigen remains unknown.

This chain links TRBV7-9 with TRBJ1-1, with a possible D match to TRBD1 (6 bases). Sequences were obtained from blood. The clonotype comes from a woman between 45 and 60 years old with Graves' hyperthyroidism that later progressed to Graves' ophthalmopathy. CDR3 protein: CASSRPGGAEAFF. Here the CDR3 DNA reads TGTGCCAGCAGCCGCCCCGGGGGGGCCGAAGCTTTCTTT.